Detailed here is one T cell receptor (beta chain). Some clones are missing from TCRdb's copy, which holds only in-frame ones; the method was immunoSEQ multiplex PCR. The data show approximately 100,000 clones, 85% to 90% seen once. The sample is drawn from a study of control samples from healthy donors and cancer patients. Germline V gene lookup returns CDR1 KGHDR and CDR2 SFDVKD. The V and J ends lost 9 bases and 1 base respectively, with 10 bases between them. CDR3 length equals 13 residues. The TCR sequence derives from a middle-aged woman in good health. The chain links TRBV24-1 to TRBJ2-3; weak D call: TRBD2 (5 bases). Material: blood. CDR3 DNA: TGTGCCACCCAACGGACTGGCACAGATACGCAGTATTTT. It codes for CATQRTGTDTQYF.